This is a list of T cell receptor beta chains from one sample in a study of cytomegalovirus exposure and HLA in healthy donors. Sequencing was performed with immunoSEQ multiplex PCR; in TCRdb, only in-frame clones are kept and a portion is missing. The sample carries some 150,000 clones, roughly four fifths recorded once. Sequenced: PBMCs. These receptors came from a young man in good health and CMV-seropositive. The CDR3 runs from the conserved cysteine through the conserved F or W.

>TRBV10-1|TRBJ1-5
CASSERGNQPQHF
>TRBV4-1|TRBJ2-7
CASSQAGVAGPYEQYF
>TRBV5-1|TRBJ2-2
CASRPGTANTGELFF
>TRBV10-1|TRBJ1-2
CASSERQGDGYTF
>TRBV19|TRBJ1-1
CASSMRRGEAFF
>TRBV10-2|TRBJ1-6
CASSEYREDSPLHF
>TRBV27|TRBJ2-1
CASRVAGGYSYNEQFF
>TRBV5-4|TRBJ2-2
CASSLYRTSGSVITGELFF
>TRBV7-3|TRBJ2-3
CASSIAPTELITDTQYF
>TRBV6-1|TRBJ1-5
CASSETRTVPNQPQHF
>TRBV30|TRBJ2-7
CAWNLASYEQYF
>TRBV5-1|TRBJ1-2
CASSLDPGNYGYTF
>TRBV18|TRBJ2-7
CASSPEAHRSGEQYF
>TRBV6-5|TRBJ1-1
CASKTDRPPTEAFF